This T cell receptor beta chain was sequenced in a study of T cells in tuberculosis. Whole-study context: The T cells targeted glucose monomycolate, a mycobacterial lipid, via CD1B. Findings and caveats of the study: The stringent gate may have excluded weak CD1B-GMM tetramer binders.

This CDR3 contains 14 residues. Trimming cost V 4 bases and J 0 bases; bases outside gene matches: 4. Germline V lookup: CDR1 SGHRS, CDR2 YFSETQ. No alpha-beta pairing information exists for these sequences. Method: immunoSEQ multiplex PCR; TCRdb's copy keeps in-frame clones and lacks some. Among 88,000 or so clones listed, roughly 93% were seen once. Cells were sorted from thawed PBMC rested overnight and stained with GMM-loaded CD1B tetramer, viability dye and anti-CD3. The CD1B tetramers carried C32 glucose monomycolate purified from Rhodococcus equi. Approximately 95,000 tetramer-negative cells were sorted from each donor.

The sequence derives from an adult woman with latent tuberculosis. The chain employs TRBV5-1 and TRBJ2-7, with TRBD1 matching 7 bases. The material sequenced was CD1b-GMM tetramer-negative cells sorted from PBMCs. CDR3: CASSTGDSSYEQYF. The CDR3 region has the DNA TGCGCCAGCAGCACAGGGGATAGCTCCTACGAGCAGTACTTC.